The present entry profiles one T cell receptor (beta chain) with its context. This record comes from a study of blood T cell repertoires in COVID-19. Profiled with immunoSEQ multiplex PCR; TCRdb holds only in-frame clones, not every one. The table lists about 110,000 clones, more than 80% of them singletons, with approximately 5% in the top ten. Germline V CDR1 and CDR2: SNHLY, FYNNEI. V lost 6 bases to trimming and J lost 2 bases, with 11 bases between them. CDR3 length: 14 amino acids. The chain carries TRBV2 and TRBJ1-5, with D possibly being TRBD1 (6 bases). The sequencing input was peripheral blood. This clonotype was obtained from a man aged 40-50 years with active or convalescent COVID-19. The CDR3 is CASRQGLGNQPQHF. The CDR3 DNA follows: TGTGCCAGCAGACAGGGCTTGGGCAATCAGCCCCAGCATTTT.